This T cell receptor beta chain is from a study of shared clonotypes between healthy human individuals. Worth noting for this clone: Antigen specificity is unknown.

General observations from the study: Blood was the sole source, and tissue repertoires probably differ.

Method: immunoSEQ multiplex PCR; TCRdb's copy keeps in-frame clones and lacks some. The sample records 600,000 to 750,000 clones, less than 95% being singletons. Sequenced sample: memory CD8+ T cells from PBMCs. Subset noted: CD45RO+ cells pooled with CCR7-negative TemRA cells. The receptor was isolated from a young man in good health. Some clones in this sample may be carry-over from other donors' samples.

This chain's CDR3 is CASSLTWTGGNEQYF. The CDR3 DNA is TGTGCCAGCAGCCTGACCTGGACAGGGGGCAACGAGCAGTACTTC. The V call is TRBV4-2, the J call TRBJ2-7, with 11 bases lining up with TRBD1. The CDR3 runs 15 residues. Looked up from germline, CDR1 is LGHNA and CDR2 is YNFKEQ. Trimming took 4 bases from V and 5 from J; bases not matched to a gene: 7.